The TCR beta chain under discussion was sequenced for a study of a mutant IDH1 vaccine in newly diagnosed glioma (dated by TCRdb to about 2021). About the full investigation: Across visits V03 through V10, patients got a total of eight vaccinations, given in weeks 1, 3, 5, 7, 11, 15, 19 and 23. Prior to enrollment, patients had been given standard therapy consisting of radiotherapy alone, temozolomide alone, or radiochemotherapy with temozolomide, with the combination given to most patients. Peripheral blood was collected at six visits: V03 (baseline), V05, V07, V10, V12 and V13. Longitudinal TCRB deep sequencing was performed for around 23 treated patients wherever samples were available for exploratory analyses. Of the roughly 31 treated patients, approximately 62% were male and approximately 38% were female, and the mean age was roughly 38 years. Vaccination began 4-6 weeks after radiotherapy alone, or alongside temozolomide cycles in the chemotherapy-containing groups.

The sample's time point label, in plain terms: week 5, during vaccination. Each vaccine dose was 300 ug of a 20-mer mutant IDH1 peptide in Montanide, given subcutaneously with topical imiquimod. Donors had newly diagnosed WHO grade 3 or 4 IDH1-mutant astrocytomas with loss of nuclear ATRX. The samples were drawn from NOA16, a multicentre, single-arm, open-label phase I trial in Germany that tested a mutant IDH1 peptide vaccine in humans for the first time. Genomic DNA for TCRB sequencing was isolated from EDTA blood with the DNeasy Blood and Tissue Kit. Receptors were amplified or captured by the immunoSEQ multiplex PCR assay. The hsTCRB Kit was used according to the manufacturer's protocol to amplify rearranged TCR beta chain sequences. TCRB libraries were sequenced on an Illumina MiSeq. The authors' analysis ran thus. Demultiplexing, trimming and gene mapping were performed with the kit vendor's proprietary platform. The table comes from immuneACCESS by way of TCRdb, which keeps in-frame sequences with V and J called. Part of the clones is missing from these tables; in studies checked, under half for an unresolved V gene and the rest for unknown reasons. The D gene and trimming were derived from the DNA, and the V and J assignments and clone size from that table. The sample table lists 70,000 to 100,000 clones, roughly nine tenths of them with a count of one. The biggest ten clones account for about 0.61% of the sample.

The investigation overall reported the following: It was noted by the authors that analyses of patient blood samples could not be reproduced owing to sample limitations. PBMC samples for TCRB deep sequencing were selected based on availability. Vaccine-induced immune responses across multiple MHC alleles were detected in over 80% of patients. Changes in the top peripheral T cell clonotypes picked up by TCRB sequencing did not appear to be linked to pseudoprogression.

The CDR3 starts with the cysteine, ends with the phenylalanine, and has 14 residues. Left in the record is the CDR3 DNA by itself, 42 bases read in frame from the first base. V sheds 0 bases and J sheds 1 base, leaving 7 bases between their ends. CDR1 and CDR2 (LNHNV, YYDKDF) derive from the germline V gene (reference sequence). As to this clone: Its specific antigen is unknown. Per-base qualities were not stored, and no clone one base away is much larger.

This specimen was PBMCs, taken from a glioma patient whose treatment included an IDH1 peptide vaccine. The receptor chain draws on TRBV15 and TRBJ2-7; TRBD2 is perhaps the D gene, given 5 matching bases. The source is a woman aged 50 to 60 with glioma. The bases are TGTGCCACCAGCAGAGAGCGGGTATCCTACGAGCAGTACTTC. Translated, it gives CATSRERVSYEQYF. The CDR3, completed at both ends by the reference TRBV15 and TRBJ2-7 genes, gives the full variable domain DAMVIQNPRYQVTQFGKPVTLSCSQTLNHNVMYWYQQKSSQAPKLLFHYYDKDFNNEADTPDNFQSRRPNTSFCFLDIRSPGLGDTAMYLCATSRERVSYEQYFGPGTRLTVT.